This T cell receptor (beta chain) was documented in a study of response to subunit inactivated influenza vaccine. Details on this clonotype: The antigen remains undetermined.

From the RT-PCR reads, TCRdb called clonotypes with MiXCR, one entry per CDR3 protein. This sample has about 190,000 distinct CDR3 sequences, with approximately 15% found just once. Whole-study findings and limits: That few new T cells are recruited by each seasonal influenza vaccination was the authors' suggestion.

This CDR3 is built from 15 residues. After removal of 1 base from V and 2 bases from J, the junction contained 4 bases not matched to a gene. Germline CDR1 is MNHNS and CDR2 is SASEGT. The genes are TRBV6-1 and TRBJ2-7, with 8 bases fitting TRBD2. The starting material was CD8+ T cells sorted from PBMCs, obtained 4 to 6 days after vaccination. The receptor's source is a man aged 45 to 65 who received an inactivated influenza vaccine. CDR3 DNA: TGTGCCAGCAGTGAAGGACTAGCGAACACCTACGAGCAGTACTTC. It encodes CASSEGLANTYEQYF.